A single sample is the source of the 20 T cell receptor beta chains below, sequenced in a study of cytomegalovirus exposure and HLA in healthy donors. Both 60 Vbeta primers and 13 Jbeta primers went into the PCR. Using immunoSEQ multiplex PCR, the repertoire was profiled, and TCRdb retains in-frame clones only, with some absent. This table has more than 80,000 clones, around 76% appearing once. Sequencing was carried out using PBMCs. The receptors stem from a human donor in good health.

The rearrangement links TRBV5-1 to TRBJ2-5, with TRBD2 matching 9 bases. V was pared by 0 bases and J by 5 bases, with 11 bases of the junction left unmatched. The CDR3 is 17 residues long. In germline, CDR1 is SGHRS, CDR2 YFSETQ. CDR3 sequence (DNA): TGCGCCAGCAGCTTGGCCGTCGGCGGGGGGGCCGGTGAGACCCAGTACTTC. Its protein product is CASSLAVGGGAGETQYF.

The chain combines TRBV5-1 with TRBJ2-1, with 7 bases matching TRBD2. This CDR3 contains 13 residues. Trimming removed 3 bases from V and 6 bases from J; junction bases left unmatched: 3. Germline-derived CDR1 and CDR2 are SGHRS and YFSETQ. The CDR3 spells CASSSGGGNEQFF. In DNA, the CDR3 is TGCGCCAGCAGCTCGGGGGGTGGCAATGAGCAGTTCTTC. The variable domain in full, with the rest retrieved from reference TRBV5-1 and TRBJ2-1, is KAGVTQTPRYLIKTRGQQVTLSCSPISGHRSVSWYQQTPGQGLQFLFEYFSETQRNKGNFPGRFSGRQFSNSRSEMNVSTLELGDSALYLCASSSGGGNEQFFGPGTRLTVL.

The sample holds a few counts of this clone. The V and J genes are TRBV2 and TRBJ1-1; D is uncertain. V shed 7 bases and J shed 1 base, with 13 bases lying between them. This CDR3 has 14 residues. The V gene's germline CDR1 is SNHLY and CDR2 FYNNEI. In DNA, the CDR3 is TGTGCCAGCACAGGATTTTTTGGGAACACTGAAGCTTTCTTT. Protein sequence: CASTGFFGNTEAFF.

This chain uses TRBV18 with TRBJ2-2, with D maybe TRBD2 (5 bases). With 4 bases removed from V and 3 bases from J, the gap between germline ends came to 24 bases. Germline values: CDR1 KGHSH, CDR2 LQKENI. The CDR3 length is 19 residues. This CDR3 is CASSHRTLPGNGDTGELFF. The CDR3 bases are TGTGCCAGCTCACACCGCACACTTCCGGGAAACGGGGACACCGGGGAGCTGTTTTTT.

This chain joins TRBV11-2 and TRBJ2-7; TRBD2 is a possible D gene (6 bases). V lost 0 bases, J lost 7 bases, and 16 bases lay in between. Germline lookup yields CDR1 SGHAT and CDR2 FQNNGV. The CDR3 contains 15 residues. In DNA, the CDR3 is TGTGCCAGCAGCTTAGATGTGAGTCCTGGGGGGGAGCAGTACTTC. It translates to CASSLDVSPGGEQYF.

The chain is built from TRBV7-9 and TRBJ1-3; D might be TRBD1 (6 bases). Trimming took 2 bases from V and 3 from J, leaving 14 bases between them. Germline assignment: CDR1 SEHNR and CDR2 FQNEAQ (reference sequence). The CDR3 has 16 residues. CDR3 in amino acids: CASSLPQGPGGNTIYF. CDR3 in DNA: TGTGCCAGCAGCTTACCGCAGGGGCCGGGTGGAAACACCATATATTTT. The full variable domain, in which reference TRBV7-9 and TRBJ1-3 provide the parts outside the CDR3, is DTGVSQNPRHKITKRGQNVTFRCDPISEHNRLYWYRQTLGQGPEFLTYFQNEAQLEKSRLLSDRFSAERPKGSFSTLEIQRTEQGDSAMYLCASSLPQGPGGNTIYFGEGSWLTVV.

The DNA for the CDR3 is TGTGCCTGGAGGAGGTGGGGACAGGGTGACACCGGGGAGCTGTTTTTT. Encoded protein: CAWRRWGQGDTGELFF. The gene calls are TRBV30 and TRBJ2-2; 9 bases fit TRBD1. V lost 3 bases, J lost 3 bases, and 8 bases stayed unmatched. This CDR3 spans 16 amino acids. Germline V CDR1 and CDR2: GTSNPN, SVGIG (reference sequence). Together with reference TRBV30 and TRBJ2-2, the CDR3 gives the full variable domain: SQTIHQWPATLVQPVGSPLSLECTVEGTSNPNLYWYRQAAGRGLQLLFYSVGIGQISSEVPQNLSASRPQDRQFILSSKKLLLSDSGFYLCAWRRWGQGDTGELFFGEGSRLTVL.

This clone was observed a few times. This chain links TRBV29-1 with TRBJ1-4, with 7 nucleotides matching TRBD1. The CDR3 is made up of 14 amino acids. Germline CDR1 and CDR2: SQVTM and ANQGSEA. Unmatched junction bases numbered 10, after V lost 4 bases and J lost 8 bases. The CDR3 nucleotides are TGCAGCGTTGCTAGGACAGGCTACCGGGAAAAACTGTTTTTT. Translation: CSVARTGYREKLFF. Combining the CDR3 with reference TRBV29-1 and TRBJ1-4 gives the whole variable domain SAVISQKPSRDICQRGTSLTIQCQVDSQVTMMFWYRQQPGQSLTLIATANQGSEATYESGFVIDKFPISRPNLTFSTLTVSNMSPEDSSIYLCSVARTGYREKLFFGSGTQLSVL.

The rearrangement uses TRBV11-2 and TRBJ1-5, with TRBD1 matching 7 bases. Per germline, CDR1 SGHAT and CDR2 FQNNGV. Germline trimming cut 1 base from V and 3 bases from J; bases unmatched to any gene: 3. CDR3 length: 15 residues. In nucleotides, the CDR3 is TGTGCCAGCAGCTTAGGGGGACAGTCCAATCAGCCCCAGCATTTT. Its translation is CASSLGGQSNQPQHF.

This clone was recorded a few times. The V call is TRBV11-3, the J call TRBJ2-7; tentatively, D is TRBD1 (6 bases). This CDR3 is built from 13 residues. V lost 4 bases and J lost 6, with 13 bases in between. Germline loops: CDR1 SGHNT, CDR2 YENEEA. This CDR3 is CASSSTQGTEQYF. The CDR3 region has the DNA TGTGCCAGCAGCTCTACCCAGGGGACCGAGCAGTACTTC. The full variable domain, with the rest looked up from reference TRBV11-3 and TRBJ2-7, is EAGVVQSPRYKIIEKKQPVAFWCNPISGHNTLYWYLQNLGQGPELLIRYENEEAVDDSQLPKDRFSAERLKGVDSTLKIQPAELGDSAVYLCASSSTQGTEQYFGPGTRLTVT.

This chain joins TRBV30 and TRBJ2-3; 9 positions agree with TRBD2. J gave up 2 bases and V 3 bases, and 3 bases lay outside the gene matches. Germline assignment: CDR1 GTSNPN and CDR2 SVGIG (reference sequence). CDR3 size: 14 residues. The CDR3 coding sequence is TGTGCCTGGAGGACTAGCGGCAACACAGATACGCAGTATTTT. Protein product: CAWRTSGNTDTQYF.

V is TRBV5-1 and J is TRBJ1-5; D call uncertain. There are 14 residues in the CDR3. From germline, CDR1 is SGHRS and CDR2 YFSETQ. V dropped 0 bases and J dropped 2 bases, with 6 bases sitting between them. The CDR3 is CASSLDSGNQPQHF. The CDR3 DNA follows: TGCGCCAGCAGCTTGGACAGTGGCAATCAGCCCCAGCATTTT.

V gene TRBV5-1 combines with J gene TRBJ1-5; D gene ambiguous. CDR3 size: 13 residues. Germline V gene lookup returns CDR1 SGHRS and CDR2 YFSETQ. Deletions cut 2 bases from V and 9 bases from J, with 12 bases between. The CDR3 nucleotides are TGCGCCAGCAGCTTTGACGGAGCCGGGCCCCAGCATTTT. Protein sequence: CASSFDGAGPQHF.

This clone has just a few counts. The chain carries TRBV15 and TRBJ2-5; D ambiguous. The CDR3 has 13 residues. CDR1 is LNHNV and CDR2 is YYDKDF in the germline V gene (reference sequence). V gave up 2 bases and J gave up 2 bases, with 6 bases separating them. This CDR3 is CATSRTPQETQYF. The CDR3 DNA follows: TGTGCCACCAGCAGAACACCACAAGAGACCCAGTACTTC.

V usage is TRBV25-1 and J usage is TRBJ2-7; the match to TRBD2 covers 9 bases. Germline values: CDR1 MGHDK, CDR2 SYGVNS. V was clipped by 4 bases and J by 7 bases; unmatched bases: 11. The CDR3 covers 15 residues. In DNA form, the CDR3 reads TGTGCCAGCAGTGCGCGCGGGACTAGCCTTCGGGAGCAGTACTTC. The encoded protein is CASSARGTSLREQYF.

The chain couples TRBV6-1 to TRBJ2-5, with 11 nucleotides matching TRBD1. Trimming took 7 bases from V and 5 from J; bases not matched to a gene: 6. CDR3 length: 14 amino acids. Per the germline V gene, CDR1 is MNHNS and CDR2 is SASEGT. The DNA of the CDR3 is TGTGCCAGCATCAGGACAGGGGGCGGGGAGACCCAGTACTTC. This translates into CASIRTGGGETQYF.

V and J are TRBV2 and TRBJ1-5, with TRBD1 identical over 10 bases. Losses at the gene ends were 1 base for V and 6 bases for J; bases not matched to a gene: 3. Germline assignment: CDR1 SNHLY and CDR2 FYNNEI. The CDR3 consists of 15 residues. CDR3 in DNA: TGTGCCAGCAGTGAAGGGACAGGGGGTTTTCAGCCCCAGCATTTT. Translated: CASSEGTGGFQPQHF.

This clone came up a few times. The gene calls are TRBV7-9 and TRBJ2-3, with D possibly being TRBD1 (6 bases). V was cut by 4 bases and J by 4 bases, with 15 bases left in between. Germline V CDR1 and CDR2: SEHNR, FQNEAQ (reference sequence). The CDR3 sequence is 15 residues long. The CDR3 loop is CASSSESTGPDTQYF. The CDR3 DNA reads TGTGCCAGCAGCTCAGAATCCACAGGGCCAGATACGCAGTATTTT. Complete variable domain (other parts from reference TRBV7-9 and TRBJ2-3): DTGVSQNPRHKITKRGQNVTFRCDPISEHNRLYWYRQTLGQGPEFLTYFQNEAQLEKSRLLSDRFSAERPKGSFSTLEIQRTEQGDSAMYLCASSSESTGPDTQYFGPGTRLTVL.

CDR3 nucleotides: TGCGCCAGCAGCGAAGACAGCTCTGGAAACACCATATATTTT. Amino acids: CASSEDSSGNTIYF. The chain links TRBV10-2 to TRBJ1-3, with D perhaps matching TRBD1 (5 bases). Germline V gene data show CDR1 as WSHSY and CDR2 as SAAADI. This CDR3 spans 14 amino acids. V was trimmed by 6 bases and J by 0 bases, leaving 9 bases between them.

The chain combines TRBV11-3 with TRBJ1-1; D ambiguous. V was shortened by 2 bases and J by 1 base, with 5 bases between the two germline ends. CDR3 size: 13 residues. CDR1 and CDR2 (germline): SGHNT, YENEEA. This CDR3 reads CASSLRWNTEAFF. CDR3 coding DNA: TGTGCCAGCAGCTTACGTTGGAACACTGAAGCTTTCTTT.